This T cell receptor beta chain was found in a study of CD8+CD57+ T cells in acquired aplastic anemia. Study outcomes and limitations: Patients and controls had in common approximately 28 CD8+ CDR3 sequences.

Comment on this clonotype: Its specificity is not known.

In patients chosen for sequencing, flow cytometry had shown CD8+CD57+ cell expansion. Genomic DNA constituted the template upon which TCR beta VDJ and CDR3 profiling was performed. TCRdb fed the reads into MiXCR, producing one record per CDR3 protein. The data show around 430,000 distinct CDR3 sequences, around 32% seen once. V lost 4 bases, J lost 5 bases, and 15 bases stayed unmatched. The CDR3 runs to 16 residues. Germline CDR1 and CDR2: SGDLS and YYNGEE. Material: sorted CD4+, CD8+, or CD8+CD57+ T cells (not recorded which) from PBMCs. This receptor was identified in a human donor with aplastic anemia. The gene calls are TRBV9 and TRBJ2-7, with TRBD1 matching 7 bases. CDR3 sequence reads: CASSPSPDRAGDEQYF. CDR3 bases: TGTGCCAGCAGCCCGAGCCCCGACAGGGCAGGGGACGAGCAGTACTTC.